A selection of T cell receptor beta chains follows, all from one sample in a study of cytomegalovirus exposure and HLA in healthy donors. Data came from immunoSEQ multiplex PCR; TCRdb stores just in-frame clones and leaves some out. The repertoire holds some 120,000 clones, approximately 15% seen once, with about 2% in the top ten. The sample consisted of PBMCs. Source of these receptors: a woman under 30 in good health and CMV-seronegative. Both conserved end residues are trimmed from each CDR3. The order of the fields is V gene, J gene, clone size, CDR3 protein. Some rows mark clone size as missing; the rest say once, few, many or name a class of expanded clone.

>TRBV7-8|TRBJ1-2|few
ASSLARTGPGGNYGYT
>TRBV7-2|TRBJ1-5|.
ASSVTGGGQPQH
>TRBV15|TRBJ2-3|once
ATSRSTSGGDTDTQY
>TRBV25-1|TRBJ2-1|.
ASSALQDRSGEF
>TRBV30|TRBJ1-2|few
AWGTGTGYT
>TRBV2|TRBJ1-2|few
ASSEAAGTGGGGYT
>TRBV2|TRBJ1-1|.
ASTLGRNTEAF
>TRBV6-9|TRBJ1-5|.
ASSHPGQEGNQPQH
>TRBV18|TRBJ2-1|few
ASSLSGGAGNEQF
>TRBV27|TRBJ1-4|.
ASSPLPFRIHEKLF
>TRBV2|TRBJ2-7|few
ASSGSQPYEQY
>TRBV4-1|TRBJ1-6|.
ASSRTGGYSPLH
>TRBV5-1|TRBJ2-3|few
ASSPRTPSADTQY
>TRBV9|TRBJ2-1|.
ASSQGSNEQF
>TRBV5-1|TRBJ1-1|few
ASSFMTENTEAF
>TRBV29-1|.|few
SVEAGGGYEQY
>TRBV5-1|TRBJ1-1|few
ASSARTERLNTEAF
>TRBV2|TRBJ2-7|.
ASSEDREVHEQY
>TRBV10-3|TRBJ1-1|few
ATTQGNTEAF
>TRBV6-5|TRBJ2-2|.
ASSWGGGANTGELF
>TRBV6-1|TRBJ2-7|.
ASSDGTSGPYEQY
>TRBV6-5|TRBJ2-1|.
ASSKSRGWTNEQF
>TRBV15|TRBJ2-3|few
ATGREGASTDTQY
>TRBV9|TRBJ2-7|few
ASSVDPGMRNEQY
>TRBV6-5|TRBJ1-2|.
ASSYGGTSYGYT
>TRBV7-8|TRBJ2-5|few
ASSAYQETQY
>TRBV30|TRBJ2-5|.
AWSGEADGGTQY
>TRBV5-6|TRBJ2-1|.
ASSLGPEGARYNEQF